The rows below give T cell receptor beta chains drawn from one sample of a study of STAT5B mutations in CD4+ large granular lymphocyte leukemia. Repertoires were generated with immunoSEQ multiplex PCR, while TCRdb's copy carries only in-frame clones and drops some. The sample yields about 29,000 clones, 65% to 85% seen once. The specimen was CD4+ T cells from blood buffy coats. These receptors were obtained from a human donor in good health. Both conserved end residues are part of each CDR3. D genes are given only for firm matches. Part of the rows lack a size; the others show once, few, many or a class for expanded clones.

abundance	len	d_gene	v_gene	j_gene	CDR3nt	CDR3aa
-	13	-	TRBV15	TRBJ2-5	TGTGCCACCGGGCCTAGGTACCAAGAGACCCAGTACTTC	CATGPRYQETQYF
-	15	-	TRBV6-1	TRBJ2-7	TGTGCCAGCAGTGAAGGTACGGGTAGCTCCTACGAGCAGTACTTC	CASSEGTGSSYEQYF
few	14	-	TRBV18	TRBJ1-4	TGTCCCGACTACCCAACTCCAACTAATGAAAAACTGTTTTTT	CPDYPTPTNEKLFF
-	14	TRBD2	TRBV6-4	TRBJ2-3	TGTGCCAGCGGTACGGGGGGTCTGGAAGATACGCAGTATTTT	CASGTGGLEDTQYF
-	14	-	TRBV11-3	TRBJ2-3	TGTGCCAGCAGCTTAGGGAGGGGCACAGATACGCAGTATTTT	CASSLGRGTDTQYF
-	15	TRBD1	TRBV6-1	TRBJ2-3	TGTGCCAGCAGTGCGAGGACAGGGAGCACAGATACGCAGTATTTT	CASSARTGSTDTQYF
-	14	TRBD1	TRBV6-1	TRBJ1-2	TGTGCCAGCAGTGCGGACAGGGGGCACTATGGCTACACCTTC	CASSADRGHYGYTF
-	18	TRBD2	TRBV7-8	TRBJ2-2	TGTGCCAGCAGCTCTACCGGGAGGGCCGGAGCGAACACCGGGGAGCTGTTTTTT	CASSSTGRAGANTGELFF
-	14	TRBD1	TRBV6-1	TRBJ2-1	TGTGCCAGCAGTGCCCTGCGGACAGGCGGTGAGCAGTTCTTC	CASSALRTGGEQFF
-	14	-	TRBV28	TRBJ1-2	TGTGCCAGCAGTTTACACCGGGACACCGGTGGCTACACCTTC	CASSLHRDTGGYTF
-	15	-	TRBV5-6	TRBJ1-5	TGTGCCAGCAGCTTGGCGGGTCCTAGCAATCAGCCCCAGCATTTT	CASSLAGPSNQPQHF
-	14	TRBD1	TRBV27	TRBJ1-6	TGTGCCAGCAGTTTAAGACAGGGATATTCACCCCTCCACTTT	CASSLRQGYSPLHF
-	13	-	TRBV28	TRBJ1-1	TGTGCCAGCAGTCCGTCCATGAACACTGAAGCTTTCTTT	CASSPSMNTEAFF
-	13	-	TRBV5-1	TRBJ1-2	TGCGCCAGCAGCCTTAGTCCGGGTTCTGGCTACACCTTC	CASSLSPGSGYTF
-	15	-	TRBV14	TRBJ2-5	TGTGCCAGCAGCCAAGATGGTTTCGAGATCGGGACCCAGTACTTC	CASSQDGFEIGTQYF
few	14	-	TRBV7-9	TRBJ1-1	TGTGCCAGCAGACCTGACAACTTGAACACTGAAGCTTTCTTT	CASRPDNLNTEAFF
-	13	-	TRBV19	TRBJ2-5	TGTGCCAGTAGCACTGTTTTGTCCGAGACCCAGTACTTC	CASSTVLSETQYF
once	15	TRBD2	TRBV6-6	TRBJ2-1	TGTGCCAGCAGTTACGGGACTAGCGGGGGAAGGGAGCAGTTCTTC	CASSYGTSGGREQFF
few	12	-	TRBV28	TRBJ1-4	TGTGCCAGCAGCCCGTCGGGTGAAAAACTGTTTTTT	CASSPSGEKLFF
-	13	TRBD2	TRBV5-1	TRBJ2-5	TGCGCCAGCAGCGGGAGCGGGACAGAGACCCAGTACTTC	CASSGSGTETQYF
-	16	TRBD2	TRBV28	TRBJ2-1	TGTGCCAGCAGTTTTTGGGGACTAGCGGGGTTCAATGAGCAGTTCTTC	CASSFWGLAGFNEQFF
-	14	-	TRBV5-1	TRBJ1-1	TGCGCCAGCAGCTTGTCACCAGTGAACACTGAAGCTTTCTTT	CASSLSPVNTEAFF
few	12	-	TRBV28	TRBJ1-2	TGTGCCAGCAGTTCGGGGGACTCTGGCTACACCTTC	CASSSGDSGYTF
-	14	-	TRBV5-3	TRBJ1-1	TGTGCCAGAAGCTTGGAGGCGCTGAACACTGAAGCTTTCTTT	CARSLEALNTEAFF
-	15	-	TRBV28	TRBJ1-2	TGTGCCAGCAGTTTACCGGGGGCGCGAGGGTATGGCTACACCTTC	CASSLPGARGYGYTF
-	16	TRBD2	TRBV12-5	TRBJ2-1	TGTGCTAGTGGTTTGGTGTCGACTAGCGGGGTCGGGGAGCAGTTCTTC	CASGLVSTSGVGEQFF
-	13	-	TRBV6-4	TRBJ2-3	TGTGCCAGCAGCCGGGACACCTCGGATACGCAGTATTTT	CASSRDTSDTQYF
-	15	-	TRBV7-2	TRBJ2-3	TGTGCCAGCAGCTTAGCTACCGGGGCGGCTGATACGCAGTATTTT	CASSLATGAADTQYF
-	15	-	TRBV9	TRBJ1-2	TGTGCCAGCAGCTCCCGGGACTTGCCTTCGTTGGGCTACACCTTC	CASSSRDLPSLGYTF
-	11	-	TRBV20-1	TRBJ2-5	TGCAGTGCTCCAAAACAAGAGACCCAGTACTTC	CSAPKQETQYF
-	19	-	TRBV6-1	TRBJ2-6	TGTGCCAGCAGTGAAAGCGCCGGACAGACAACTTCTGGGGCCAACGTCCTGACTTTC	CASSESAGQTTSGANVLTF
-	16	-	TRBV28	TRBJ2-5	TGTGCCAGCAGTTTATCTAGTGGGCACCGCGGAGAGACCCAGTACTTC	CASSLSSGHRGETQYF
-	14	-	TRBV5-1	TRBJ1-2	TGCGCCAGCAGCTTGGCCGGCGGGGTAGAGGGCTACACCTTC	CASSLAGGVEGYTF
few	14	TRBD1	TRBV2	TRBJ1-1	TGTGCCAGCGCAAGACAGGGCGCGAACACTGAAGCTTTCTTT	CASARQGANTEAFF
-	14	TRBD2	TRBV29-1	TRBJ2-3	TGCAGCGGGGGACTAGCGGGTCGCACAGATACGCAGTATTTT	CSGGLAGRTDTQYF
-	18	-	TRBV28	TRBJ1-5	TGTGCCAGCAGTTTCGGCCCCCGTACAGGGAGCGACAATCAGCCCCAGCATTTT	CASSFGPRTGSDNQPQHF
few	12	-	TRBV19	TRBJ1-2	TGTGCCAGTAGTGGGGGACGGTACGGCTACACCTTC	CASSGGRYGYTF
-	12	-	TRBV29-1	TRBJ2-3	TGCAGCGTTCGACTTTTCACAGATACGCAGTATTTT	CSVRLFTDTQYF
-	14	TRBD1	TRBV5-1	TRBJ2-5	TGCGCCAGCAGCTCACAGGGGGCTCAAGAGACCCAGTACTTC	CASSSQGAQETQYF
-	15	TRBD2	TRBV10-3	TRBJ2-2	TGTGCCACTTCTCAGCGGGAGGAGGTCACCGGGGAGCTGTTTTTT	CATSQREEVTGELFF
-	15	TRBD1	TRBV5-1	TRBJ2-7	TGCGCCAGCAGCCAGGGGGCGTCCTCGTCCTACGAGCAGTACTTC	CASSQGASSSYEQYF
once	12	-	TRBV28	TRBJ1-5	TGTGCCAGCAGTTTGGCCGAGAGGCCCCAGCATTTT	CASSLAERPQHF
-	11	-	TRBV19	TRBJ1-4	TGTGCCAGTTTGGAGGATGAAAAACTGTTTTTT	CASLEDEKLFF
-	15	TRBD2	TRBV5-6	TRBJ2-3	TGTGCCAGCAGTGACCAGCGGGAGGGCCTCGATACGCAGTATTTT	CASSDQREGLDTQYF